Following are 10 T cell receptor beta chains from one sample sequenced in a study of blood T cells in healthy people across ages. A J-beta primer mix and a sample-barcoded 5' primer were used in a second PCR of roughly 6 to 11 cycles. TCRdb re-analysed the 5' RACE reads in MiXCR, keeping a single row per CDR3 protein. This table holds 750,000 to 950,000 distinct CDR3 sequences, 25% to 30% found once. The same sample was also used in a study of T cells of mothers and their children.

Material: blood. These receptors were taken from a woman in her 40s in good health.

In its sample, this clonotype was seen many times. The chain links TRBV3-1 to TRBJ2-1; the D gene is possibly TRBD1 (6 bases). V was cut by 1 base and J by 8 bases, with 6 bases left in between. The CDR3 loop spans 12 amino acids. Germline CDR1 reads LGHDT; CDR2 reads YNNKEL (reference sequence). The CDR3: CASSQAGDEQFF. In DNA, the CDR3 is TGTGCCAGCAGCCAAGCAGGGGATGAGCAGTTCTTC.

The chain has TRBV6-1 and TRBJ2-3, with TRBD2 matching over 7 bases. Germline-derived CDR1 and CDR2 are MNHNS and SASEGT. The CDR3 sequence is 14 residues long. V was clipped by 4 bases and J by 5 bases; unmatched bases: 6. The CDR3 nucleotides are TGTGCCAGCAGTGGAGGACTAGTTGGAGATACGCAGTATTTT. Its protein product is CASSGGLVGDTQYF.

V is TRBV7-6 and J is TRBJ2-5; a possible D gene is TRBD1 (5 bases). CDR1 is SGHVS and CDR2 is FNYEAQ in the germline V gene. This CDR3 is 15 amino acids long. Trimming removed 2 bases from V and 11 bases from J, with 21 bases in between. The DNA for the CDR3 is TGTGCCAGCAGCTTACTGGGGCCTGGTTCCAATGAGCAGTACTTC. This gives the protein CASSLLGPGSNEQYF. The whole variable domain, remainder taken from reference TRBV7-6 and TRBJ2-5, is GAGVSQSPRYKVTKRGQDVALRCDPISGHVSLYWYRQALGQGPEFLTYFNYEAQQDKSGLPNDRFSAERPEGSISTLTIQRTEQRDSAMYRCASSLLGPGSNEQYFGPGTRLLVL.

The V gene is TRBV30, the J gene TRBJ1-2; D uncertain. Trimming cost V 0 bases and J 7 bases, with 6 bases left between them. The CDR3 length is 11 residues. The V gene's germline CDR1 is GTSNPN and CDR2 SVGIG (reference sequence). The CDR3 loop is CAWSVHSGYTF. CDR3 sequence (DNA): TGTGCCTGGAGTGTACATAGTGGCTACACCTTC.

A note on this clonotype: Mismatch with germline at one junction end may stem from a read error. This CDR3 reads CAGSSGRNNYGYTF. CDR3 in DNA: TGTGCCGGCAGCTCTGGACGGAATAACTATGGCTACACCTTC. V usage is TRBV11-2 and J usage is TRBJ1-2; D unclear. Germline values: CDR1 SGHAT, CDR2 FQNNGV. The CDR3 has 14 amino acids.

Concerning this clonotype: This could be a read error, since a much larger clone is one nucleotide away. This chain uses TRBV29-1 with TRBJ2-3; 7 bases agree with TRBD1. CDR1 is SQVTM and CDR2 is ANQGSEA in the germline V gene. The CDR3 spans 12 residues. The CDR3 DNA reads TGCAGCGTTTATGCAGGGACAGATACGCGGTATTTT. Translated, it gives CSVYAGTDTRYF.

J is TRBJ2-3 and V is TRBV5-1; 7 bases agree with TRBD1. CDR3 length equals 13 residues. J gave up 5 bases and V 2 bases, and 2 bases lay outside the gene matches. In germline, CDR1 is SGHRS, CDR2 YFSETQ. The CDR3 DNA reads TGCGCCAGCAGCTTCTACAGGGGAGATACGCAGTATTTT. Translation: CASSFYRGDTQYF.

The chain links TRBV19 to TRBJ1-5; 9 bases line up with TRBD1. The length of the CDR3 is 17 residues. Germline values: CDR1 LNHDA, CDR2 SQIVND (reference sequence). J was trimmed by 5 bases and V by 3 bases; bases with no gene match: 11. Written as DNA, the CDR3 is TGTGCCAGTAGTATTAGAGGGACAGGGTACGAGTATCAGCCCCAGCATTTT. Translating it yields CASSIRGTGYEYQPQHF.

This clonotype was found a few times. The J gene is TRBJ2-7, the V gene TRBV9; 7 positions agree with TRBD1. V lost 8 bases to trimming and J lost 0 bases; unmatched junction nucleotides: 5. Germline CDR1 and CDR2: SGDLS and YYNGEE. CDR3 size: 13 residues. The CDR3 coding sequence is TGTGCCAGTGGGACAGAGAACTCCTACGAGCAGTACTTC. It is translated as CASGTENSYEQYF.

V usage is TRBV29-1 and J usage is TRBJ2-1; D may match TRBD1 or TRBD2 (5 bases each). V lost 1 base to trimming and J lost 4 bases, with 17 bases between them. Germline CDR1 is SQVTM and CDR2 is ANQGSEA. CDR3 length: 16 amino acids. CDR3 in DNA: TGCAGCGTTGAAGGCCCGGGACGCCGATCTTACAATGAGCAGTTCTTC. Its translation is CSVEGPGRRSYNEQFF.